This paragraph covers one T cell receptor (beta chain) sequence. CDR3 size: 14 residues. The germline gives CDR1 SGHRS, CDR2 YFSETQ. V was cut by 0 bases and J by 5 bases, with 9 bases left in between. The method was immunoSEQ multiplex PCR; TCRdb's version includes in-frame clones alone and lacks a portion of them. The table has approximately 330,000 clones, 80% to 90% seen once. This sample was included in a study of blood T cell repertoires in COVID-19. The TCR was taken from a man in his thirties or forties with COVID-19, enrolled during active disease. Sequenced input: peripheral blood. The V and J genes are TRBV5-1 and TRBJ2-1; TRBD1 is a possible D gene (6 bases). Here the CDR3 DNA reads TGCGCCAGCAGCTTGGGGACAGCGGACAATGAGCAGTTCTTC. As protein: CASSLGTADNEQFF.